This T cell receptor (beta chain) derives from a study of patients and donors after allogeneic stem cell transplantation. TCRdb passed the RT-PCR reads through MiXCR, listing each CDR3 protein once. The sample includes about 410,000 distinct CDR3 sequences, 16% of them seen just once. Only a few counts were recorded for this clonotype. The sequenced material came from blood, either unsorted or a sorted T cell fraction (not recorded which). The sequence came from a human donor who was either an allogeneic HSCT recipient or a stem cell or donor lymphocyte infusion donor (not recorded which). It is not recorded whose cells these are; they may come from a transplant donor.

The CDR3 sequence: CASSSPWGGGYTF. The CDR3 bases are TGTGCCAGCAGCTCCCCCTGGGGTGGGGGCTACACCTTC. The chain has TRBV7-9 and TRBJ1-2; no clear D. The CDR3 is 13 residues long. The germline gives CDR1 SEHNR, CDR2 FQNEAQ (reference sequence). Between the trimmed V and J ends, which lost 4 bases and 8 bases, there was a span of 14 bases. The full variable domain, its missing parts supplied by reference TRBV7-9 and TRBJ1-2, is DTGVSQNPRHKITKRGQNVTFRCDPISEHNRLYWYRQTLGQGPEFLTYFQNEAQLEKSRLLSDRFSAERPKGSFSTLEIQRTEQGDSAMYLCASSSPWGGGYTFGSGTRLTVV.